Sequencing of this TCR beta chain was carried out in a study of blood T cell repertoires in COVID-19. CDR3 length equals 14 residues. Germline CDR1 reads KGHSH; CDR2 reads LQKENI. The trim removed 2 bases at V and 10 bases at J, leaving 2 bases unmatched. Study processing details: Nucleated cell counts were estimated from reference gene primer amplification. Produced via immunoSEQ multiplex PCR; TCRdb's table is partial and in-frame only. V and J calls and clone size are copied from that table; D and trimming were computed from the DNA. The sample has some 200,000 clones; approximately 89% are singletons.

Material for sequencing was peripheral blood. This sequence was found in a woman aged 60-70 years with acute or convalescent COVID-19. The V gene is TRBV18, the J gene TRBJ1-6, with 10 bases fitting TRBD1. CDR3 nucleotide sequence: TGTGCCAGCTCACCAGGGACAGGGGAGTCACCCCTCCACTTT. It encodes CASSPGTGESPLHF. Full variable domain (rest looked up from reference TRBV18 and TRBJ1-6): NAGVMQNPRHLVRRRGQEARLRCSPMKGHSHVYWYRQLPEEGLKFMVYLQKENIIDESGMPKERFSAEFPKEGPSILRIQQVVRGDSAAYFCASSPGTGESPLHFGNGTRLTVT.